This TCR beta chain was captured by sequencing in a study of blood T cells in healthy people across ages. The germline CDR1 and CDR2 sequences are SGHTA and FQGNSA. The V end was cut by 4 bases, the J end by 4 bases, with 14 bases between. The length of the CDR3 is 14 residues. General study points: PBMCs went unsorted, and a conclusive naive versus antigen-experienced comparison was therefore prevented.

A word on this clonotype: Antigen: not known.

For the second PCR, which ran for roughly 6 to 12 cycles, a sample-barcoded 5' primer and a J-beta primer mix were used. Template switching added a 12-random-nucleotide identifier to every cDNA molecule. The study obtained at least 3 million CDR3-containing paired-end reads from every sample. From the 5' RACE reads, TCRdb called clonotypes with MiXCR, one entry per CDR3 protein. This sample has about 1.8 million distinct CDR3 sequences, with 49% found just once. The sequence derives from a woman in her forties in good health. What was sequenced was blood. The rearrangement joins TRBV7-2 to TRBJ2-7, with D tentatively TRBD2 (6 bases). The CDR3 DNA follows: TGTGCCAGCAGCTACTCGGGACTCCAATACGAGCAGTACTTC. Translation gives CASSYSGLQYEQYF. The whole variable domain, remainder taken from reference TRBV7-2 and TRBJ2-7, is GAGVSQSPSNKVTEKGKDVELRCDPISGHTALYWYRQSLGQGLEFLIYFQGNSAPDKSGLPSDRFSAERTGGSVSTLTIQRTQQEDSAVYLCASSYSGLQYEQYFGPGTRLTVT.